This TCR beta chain was captured in a study of monozygotic twins with inflammatory bowel disease. Study-level points and caveats: Support for any single strong IBD-associated signal or clonotype was not found. Especially with disease activity, IBD patients shared fewer clonotypes with others than healthy twins did.

This CDR3 comprises 16 residues. Germline V gives CDR1 SGHTA, CDR2 FQGNSA. The team made cDNA by running eight separate reactions for each sample. With the 5' RACE reads reprocessed, TCRdb shows one record per CDR3 protein and no DNA. The sample spans about 300,000 distinct CDR3 sequences; the ten largest clones claim 5.6%. Concerning this clonotype: Its antigen is undetermined.

The receptor was isolated from a human donor with ulcerative colitis or Crohn's disease, or a healthy co-twin of an affected twin (not recorded which). Sequences were obtained from blood. V and J are TRBV7-2 and TRBJ2-1; absent DNA, TCRdb's TRBD1 call cannot be checked. Here the CDR3 reads CASSASGTEIYNEQFF.